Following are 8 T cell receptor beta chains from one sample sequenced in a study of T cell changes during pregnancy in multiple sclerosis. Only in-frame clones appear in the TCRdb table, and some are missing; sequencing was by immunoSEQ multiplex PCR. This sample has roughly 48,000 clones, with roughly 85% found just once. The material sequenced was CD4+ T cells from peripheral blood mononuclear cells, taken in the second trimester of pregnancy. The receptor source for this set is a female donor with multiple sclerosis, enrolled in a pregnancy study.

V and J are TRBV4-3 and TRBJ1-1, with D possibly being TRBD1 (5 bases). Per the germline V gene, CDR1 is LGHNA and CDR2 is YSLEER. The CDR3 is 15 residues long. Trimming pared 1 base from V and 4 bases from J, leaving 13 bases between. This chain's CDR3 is CASSQVPGGGTEAFF. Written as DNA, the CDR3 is TGCGCCAGCAGCCAAGTGCCGGGCGGGGGCACTGAAGCTTTCTTT.

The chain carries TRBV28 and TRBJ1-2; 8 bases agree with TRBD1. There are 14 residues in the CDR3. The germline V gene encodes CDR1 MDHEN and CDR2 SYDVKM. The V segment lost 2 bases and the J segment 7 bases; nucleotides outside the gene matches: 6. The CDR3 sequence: CASSLTGQGAGYTF. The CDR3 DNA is TGTGCCAGCAGTTTAACGGGGCAGGGGGCTGGCTACACCTTC.

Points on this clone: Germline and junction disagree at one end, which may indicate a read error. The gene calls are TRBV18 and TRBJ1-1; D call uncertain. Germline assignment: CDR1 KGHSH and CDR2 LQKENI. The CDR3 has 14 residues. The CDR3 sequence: CASSPPSGVGETFF. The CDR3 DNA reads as TGTGCCAGCTCACCACCGTCCGGGGTTGGTGAAACTTTCTTT.

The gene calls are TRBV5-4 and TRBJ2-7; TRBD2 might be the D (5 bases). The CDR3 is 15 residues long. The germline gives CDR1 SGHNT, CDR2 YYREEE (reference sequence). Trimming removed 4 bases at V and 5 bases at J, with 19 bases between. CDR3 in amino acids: CASSHPTSLAHEQYF. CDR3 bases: TGTGCCAGCAGCCACCCAACTAGTCTCGCCCACGAGCAGTACTTC.

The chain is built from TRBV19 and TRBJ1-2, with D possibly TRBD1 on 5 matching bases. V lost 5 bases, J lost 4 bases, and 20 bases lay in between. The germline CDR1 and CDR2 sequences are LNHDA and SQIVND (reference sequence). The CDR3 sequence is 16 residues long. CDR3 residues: CASSLLTATTFYGYTF. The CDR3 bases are TGTGCCAGTAGTCTGTTGACAGCAACTACATTCTATGGCTACACCTTC.

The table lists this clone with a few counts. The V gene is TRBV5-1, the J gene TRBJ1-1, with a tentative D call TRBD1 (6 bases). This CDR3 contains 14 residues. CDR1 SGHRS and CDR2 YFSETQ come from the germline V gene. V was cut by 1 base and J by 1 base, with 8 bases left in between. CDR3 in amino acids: CASSLLQGNTEAFF. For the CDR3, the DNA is TGCGCCAGCAGCTTGTTACAGGGGAACACTGAAGCTTTCTTT.

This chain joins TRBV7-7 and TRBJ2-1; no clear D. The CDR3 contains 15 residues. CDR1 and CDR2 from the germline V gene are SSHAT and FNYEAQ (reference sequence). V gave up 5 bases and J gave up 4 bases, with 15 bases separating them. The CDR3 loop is CASSPGGASYNEQFF. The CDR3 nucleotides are TGTGCCAGCAGCCCTGGCGGAGCCTCTTACAATGAGCAGTTCTTC.

CDR3 nucleotide sequence: TGCGCCAGCAGCTTGGGGCTCGGGGGGACGGCCGCTGACAATGAGCAGTTCTTC. It is translated as CASSLGLGGTAADNEQFF. The rearrangement uses TRBV5-1 and TRBJ2-1; 7 positions match TRBD2. Germline values: CDR1 SGHRS, CDR2 YFSETQ. Trimming removed 0 bases from V and 5 bases from J; junction bases left unmatched: 14. The CDR3 spans 18 residues.